This TCR beta chain derives from a study of T cell responses to AZD1222 COVID-19 vaccine. V trimming: 5 bases; J trimming: 2 bases; junction bases outside the gene matches: 17. The germline V gene encodes CDR1 LNHDA and CDR2 SQIVND (reference sequence). CDR3 length: 19 residues. Worth noting for this clone: Its matching antigen is unknown.

Findings and caveats of the study: Recipients of two AZD1222 doses showed rising Spike-specific TCR breadth and depth.

The protocol was immunoSEQ multiplex PCR, while the TCRdb copy is restricted to in-frame clones and leaves out a portion. The table records about 88,000 clones, 85% to 90% of them present only once. This sample comprised peripheral blood, obtained 28 days after the second AZD1222 dose. The V gene is TRBV19, the J gene TRBJ1-4; 7 bases match TRBD1. The clonotype comes from an adult who received the AZD1222 COVID-19 vaccine. CDR3: CASSLDRDKGLWTNEKLFF. The CDR3 DNA follows: TGTGCCAGTAGTCTTGACAGGGATAAAGGATTGTGGACTAATGAAAAACTGTTTTTT. Using reference TRBV19 and TRBJ1-4 for the parts outside the CDR3, the full variable domain is DGGITQSPKYLFRKEGQNVTLSCEQNLNHDAMYWYRQDPGQGLRLIYYSQIVNDFQKGDIAEGYSVSREKKESFPLTVTSAQKNPTAFYLCASSLDRDKGLWTNEKLFFGSGTQLSVL.